This T cell receptor (beta chain) was sequenced for a study of lymphopenia after photon versus proton radiotherapy. General study findings and limits: Larger post-nadir TCR diversity loss correlated inversely with survival in deceased patients. After lymphocyte nadir, photon-treated repertoires showed oligoclonal expansion, especially CD8+ Temra. Only patients who died were analyzed for survival; proton advantage is unproven. Relative stability marked proton patients; photon patients lost diversity and naive cells.

The data were produced by immunoSEQ multiplex PCR, yet TCRdb's version contains in-frame clones alone and is incomplete. The sample consists of approximately 16,000 clones, more than 75% of them appearing once. V lost 5 bases and J 4 bases, leaving 12 bases between the germline ends. The CDR3 extends over 14 amino acids. The germline CDR1 and CDR2 sequences are SGHTA and FQGTGA. About this clone itself: Its target is unknown.

The origin of this receptor is a man aged 70-80 years with pancreatic cancer. J is TRBJ1-3 and V is TRBV7-3; TRBD1 is a possible D gene (5 bases). Material: peripheral blood, obtained from a patient treated with proton-based radiotherapy. The CDR3 nucleotides read TGTGCCAGCAGCCCCCAGGGTTCGGGAAACACCATATATTTT. Its protein product is CASSPQGSGNTIYF.